This TCR beta chain was recovered during a study of CD8 T cells in ankylosing spondylitis. Study-level points and caveats: Disease-linked clones reportedly concentrated significantly in matched ankylosing spondylitis synovial fluid. For ankylosing spondylitis blood, a TCR beta motif of several highly homologous variants appeared characteristic. Some motif variants were previously reported in reactive arthritis synovial fluid and blood.

This clonotype has only a few counts. Its matching antigen is unknown. A quantitative 5'-RACE method, one with molecular barcodes, was used to make TCR beta libraries. TCRdb ran MiXCR on the 5' RACE reads and lists one entry per CDR3 protein. The sample carries roughly 300,000 distinct CDR3 sequences, 7% to 9% recorded once. The CDR3 has 15 amino acids. V was clipped by 1 base and J by 5 bases; unmatched bases: 4. CDR1 SGHTA and CDR2 FQGNSA come from the germline V gene. The chain has TRBV7-2 and TRBJ2-3, with 9 bases that match TRBD2. This sequence originates from a male donor with ankylosing spondylitis. The sequenced sample consisted of blood, either unsorted or a sorted T cell fraction (not recorded which). CDR3 nucleotide sequence: TGTGCCAGCAGCTTAGGCGGGAGGGTCAAAGATACGCAGTATTTT. Translation: CASSLGGRVKDTQYF.